The 16 T cell receptor beta chains below were found in one sample sequenced in a study of CD8+ T cells in alopecia areata. Regarding treatment: oral pan-JAK inhibitor, 5-10 mg twice daily. RNA was isolated and reverse transcribed to cDNA, the sequencing template. TCRdb keeps only in-frame clones here, not all; method: immunoSEQ multiplex PCR. The repertoire holds 150,000 to 200,000 clones, with about half as singletons. This specimen was CD8+ T cells sorted from blood, taken at approximately week 52, from a patient treated with tofacitinib. These receptors came from a human donor with alopecia areata.

The sample holds a few counts of this clone. CDR3 loop: CASNSASGGSGNTIYF. CDR3 sequence (DNA): TGTGCCAGCAACTCCGCTTCCGGGGGCTCTGGAAACACCATATATTTT. The chain combines TRBV7-9 with TRBJ1-3; perhaps TRBD1 as D (5 bases). V was shortened by 7 bases and J by 0 bases, with 16 bases between the two germline ends. The V gene's germline CDR1 is SEHNR and CDR2 FQNEAQ (reference sequence). This CDR3 region has 16 residues.

This sequence joins TRBV7-9 and TRBJ2-5, with D possibly being TRBD1 or TRBD2 (5 bases each). The CDR3 loop spans 18 amino acids. Germline CDR1 and CDR2: SEHNR and FQNEAQ (reference sequence). Between the trimmed V and J ends, which lost 4 bases and 4 bases, there was a span of 25 bases. CDR3 residues: CASSSLPSGLLIGETQYF. The CDR3 DNA sequence: TGTGCCAGCAGCTCCTTGCCCTCGGGGCTACTTATAGGAGAGACCCAGTACTTC.

The chain has TRBV2 and TRBJ2-4; TRBD1 is a possible D gene (5 bases). CDR3 length equals 13 residues. Trimming stripped 3 bases from V and 2 bases from J, with 5 bases between. The germline CDR1 and CDR2 sequences are SNHLY and FYNNEI. The DNA for the CDR3 is TGTGCCAGCAGTGAGGGGCCCAAAAACATTCAGTACTTC. It is translated as CASSEGPKNIQYF.

The chain couples TRBV2 to TRBJ2-7; D unresolved. With 6 bases removed from V and 12 bases from J, the gap between germline ends came to 15 bases. This CDR3 comprises 11 residues. Germline V gene lookup returns CDR1 SNHLY and CDR2 FYNNEI. The CDR3 nucleotides read TGTGCCAGCAGGATTAGCATAATGCTGTACTTC. Translation gives CASRISIMLYF.

By proportion, this clone is medium-sized. The gene calls are TRBV6-6 and TRBJ2-3; possible D gene TRBD1, 5 bases. CDR3 size: 14 residues. Trimming removed 3 bases at V and 2 bases at J, with 9 bases between. Germline V gene sequence: CDR1 MNHNY, CDR2 SVGAGI (reference sequence). The CDR3 DNA reads as TGTGCCAGCAGTTATACGGACACCACAGATACGCAGTATTTT. Encoded protein: CASSYTDTTDTQYF.

The CDR3 loop is CASSWGRASYEQYF. CDR3 bases: TGTGCCAGCAGCTGGGGACGGGCCTCCTACGAGCAGTACTTC. The chain links TRBV5-4 to TRBJ2-7, with D perhaps being TRBD1 or TRBD2 (5 bases each). V dropped 3 bases and J dropped 0 bases, with 10 bases sitting between them. CDR3 length equals 14 residues. The germline CDR1 and CDR2 sequences are SGHNT and YYREEE (reference sequence).

This clone was detected a few times. V and J are TRBV6-5 and TRBJ2-5; D unresolved. Trimming cost V 6 bases and J 2 bases, with 10 bases left between them. Per germline, CDR1 MNHEY and CDR2 SVGAGI. The CDR3 has 13 residues. CDR3 nucleotide sequence: TGTGCCAGCAGGGGTGCAAGTCAAGAGACCCAGTACTTC. This sequence encodes CASRGASQETQYF.

The chain joins TRBV6-4 to TRBJ1-5, with 9 bases lining up with TRBD1. The CDR3 is 16 residues long. CDR1 is MRHNA and CDR2 is SNTAGT in the germline V gene. The J segment lost 1 base and the V segment lost 6 bases, leaving 7 bases of the junction unmatched. The CDR3 here is CASRLVQGASNQPQHF. CDR3 nucleotide sequence: TGTGCCAGCAGGCTAGTACAGGGGGCCAGCAATCAGCCCCAGCATTTT.

The rearrangement links TRBV27 to TRBJ1-1; D is uncertain. V was trimmed by 3 bases and J by 0 bases, leaving 5 bases between them. CDR1 and CDR2 from the germline V gene are MNHEY and SMNVEV (reference sequence). This CDR3 is built from 13 residues. CDR3 DNA: TGTGCCAGCAGTTTTTCGGTGAACACTGAAGCTTTCTTT. Translated: CASSFSVNTEAFF.

The sample holds a few counts of this clone. The V call is TRBV19, the J call TRBJ2-7; 9 bases are a match to TRBD1. This CDR3 is built from 13 residues. The ends lost 6 bases at V and 3 bases at J; junction bases unmatched: 3. Per germline, CDR1 LNHDA and CDR2 SQIVND (reference sequence). The CDR3 DNA reads as TGTGCCAGTAGCTTGGACAGGGGCTACGAGCAGTACTTC. Its translation is CASSLDRGYEQYF.

V is TRBV27 and J is TRBJ2-3, with a weak D call TRBD2 (5 bases). This CDR3 region has 14 residues. The germline V gene encodes CDR1 MNHEY and CDR2 SMNVEV (reference sequence). V was trimmed by 2 bases and J by 9 bases, leaving 15 bases between them. The CDR3 here is CASSLLLHRGTQYF. CDR3 in DNA: TGTGCCAGCAGTTTACTACTCCATCGCGGGACGCAGTATTTT.

This sequence joins TRBV5-4 and TRBJ1-1; a weak D match, TRBD1 (5 bases). Trimming took 3 bases from V and 6 from J, leaving 15 bases between them. This CDR3 is 14 amino acids long. Germline V CDR1 and CDR2: SGHNT, YYREEE (reference sequence). DNA for the CDR3: TGTGCCAGCAGCTCCGGGACGGGGGGGGCTGAAGCTTTCTTT. It yields the protein CASSSGTGGAEAFF.

A few counts support this clone. The chain links TRBV13 to TRBJ1-4; D ambiguous. This CDR3 is 14 amino acids long. V dropped 4 bases and J dropped 6 bases, with 12 bases sitting between them. Germline V gene sequence: CDR1 PRHDT, CDR2 FYEKMQ (reference sequence). This CDR3 is CASSYGQTDEKLFF. CDR3 sequence (DNA): TGTGCCAGCAGCTACGGCCAGACGGATGAAAAACTGTTTTTT.

The sample holds a few counts of this clone. V is TRBV2 and J is TRBJ2-5; maybe TRBD1 (6 bases). V was cut by 7 bases and J by 5 bases, with 14 bases left in between. The CDR3 length is 13 residues. CDR1 is SNHLY and CDR2 is FYNNEI in the germline V gene. CDR3 DNA sequence: TGTGCCAGCAATCGACAGGAGAGGGAGACCCAGTACTTC. Protein product: CASNRQERETQYF.

This rearrangement joins TRBV15 to TRBJ2-5; 7 positions agree with TRBD1. V gave up 1 base and J gave up 5 bases; unmatched junction bases: 10. Germline-derived CDR1 and CDR2 are LNHNV and YYDKDF (reference sequence). The CDR3 covers 16 residues. This CDR3 is CATSRGDSHFGETQYF. The DNA for the CDR3 is TGTGCCACCAGCAGAGGGGACAGTCACTTCGGGGAGACCCAGTACTTC.

The chain uses TRBV29-1 and TRBJ2-3; D ambiguous. V dropped 4 bases and J dropped 3 bases, with 17 bases sitting between them. Germline V gene data show CDR1 as SQVTM and CDR2 as ANQGSEA. The CDR3 consists of 15 residues. Here the CDR3 reads CSVVGAILNTDTQYF. The DNA for the CDR3 is TGCAGCGTTGTAGGAGCTATCTTAAATACAGATACGCAGTATTTT.